This T cell receptor beta chain was documented in a study of blood T cell repertoires in COVID-19. Germline V CDR1 and CDR2: MGHRA, YSYEKL. The trim removed 4 bases at V and 2 bases at J, leaving 8 bases unmatched. The CDR3 is made up of 16 amino acids. Original data processing: Amplification with reference gene primers provided the estimates of nucleated cell counts. TCRdb's table, derived via immunoSEQ multiplex PCR, lists solely in-frame clones and lacks some. That table gives V, J and clone size, and the DNA gave D and trimming. In the table there are fewer than 300,000 clones, roughly 80% of which are singletons. Participants spanned ages 18 to 89 years and resided in about two dozen US areas. Exposed enrollees encountered a COVID-19 case at some point within 2 weeks before study entry.

The chain has TRBV4-1 and TRBJ2-7; 10 bases are a match to TRBD2. The specimen was PBMCs or T cells enriched from blood (not recorded which). The receptor comes from a man between 35 and 55 years old who had been exposed to COVID-19. CDR3 in DNA: TGCGCCAGCAGCCCACGGGTACTAGCGGGGACCTACGAGCAGTACTTC. It codes for CASSPRVLAGTYEQYF.